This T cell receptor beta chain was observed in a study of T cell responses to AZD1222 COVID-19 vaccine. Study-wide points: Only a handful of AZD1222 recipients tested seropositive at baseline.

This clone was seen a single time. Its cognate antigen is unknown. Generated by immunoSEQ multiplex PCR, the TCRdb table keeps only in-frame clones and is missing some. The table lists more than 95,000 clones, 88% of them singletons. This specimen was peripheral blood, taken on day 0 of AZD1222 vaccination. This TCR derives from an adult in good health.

The CDR3 bases are TGTGCCAGTAGTATACAGGACTCGAGCACAGATACGCAGTATTTT. Amino acid sequence: CASSIQDSSTDTQYF. The rearrangement uses TRBV19 and TRBJ2-3; D is perhaps TRBD2 (5 bases). Trimming took 2 bases from V and 0 from J, leaving 9 bases between them. CDR3 length equals 15 residues. The germline gives CDR1 LNHDA, CDR2 SQIVND (reference sequence).